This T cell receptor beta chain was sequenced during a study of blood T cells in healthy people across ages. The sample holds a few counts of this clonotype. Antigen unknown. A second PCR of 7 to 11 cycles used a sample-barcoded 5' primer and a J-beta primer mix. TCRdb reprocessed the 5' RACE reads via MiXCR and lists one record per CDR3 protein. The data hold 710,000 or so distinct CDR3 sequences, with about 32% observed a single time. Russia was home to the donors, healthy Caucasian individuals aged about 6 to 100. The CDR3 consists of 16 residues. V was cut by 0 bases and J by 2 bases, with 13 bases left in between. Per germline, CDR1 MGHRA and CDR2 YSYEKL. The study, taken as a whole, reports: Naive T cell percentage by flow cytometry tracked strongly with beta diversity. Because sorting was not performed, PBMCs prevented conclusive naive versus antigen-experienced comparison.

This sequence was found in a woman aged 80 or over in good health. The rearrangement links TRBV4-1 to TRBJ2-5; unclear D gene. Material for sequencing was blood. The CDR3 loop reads CASSQEVGRPQETQYF. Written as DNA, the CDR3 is TGCGCCAGCAGCCAAGAAGTCGGGCGCCCTCAAGAGACCCAGTACTTC.